This T cell receptor (beta chain) was identified during a study of cytomegalovirus exposure and HLA in healthy donors. Study results and limitations: Relative to equally common others, HLA-associated TCR beta chains showed greater clonal expansion in a later analysis.

Concerning this clone: As yet, its antigen is unknown.

Per the germline V gene, CDR1 is SNHLY and CDR2 is FYNNEI. The germline V and J ends were trimmed by 5 bases and 0 bases, with 15 bases remaining between them. The CDR3 extends over 16 amino acids. It was with 60 Vbeta and 13 Jbeta primers that the PCR ran. TCRdb keeps only in-frame clones here, not all; method: immunoSEQ multiplex PCR. Of about 140,000 clones in the sample, 65% to 85% are singletons; the top ten hold over 6%. This rearrangement joins TRBV2 to TRBJ2-3, with TRBD2 as a possible D gene (6 bases). The clonotype originates from a young man in good health and CMV-seronegative. Material: PBMCs. The CDR3 reads CASSTPPGTSTDTQYF. CDR3 coding DNA: TGTGCCAGCAGTACCCCCCCGGGGACTAGCACAGATACGCAGTATTTT.